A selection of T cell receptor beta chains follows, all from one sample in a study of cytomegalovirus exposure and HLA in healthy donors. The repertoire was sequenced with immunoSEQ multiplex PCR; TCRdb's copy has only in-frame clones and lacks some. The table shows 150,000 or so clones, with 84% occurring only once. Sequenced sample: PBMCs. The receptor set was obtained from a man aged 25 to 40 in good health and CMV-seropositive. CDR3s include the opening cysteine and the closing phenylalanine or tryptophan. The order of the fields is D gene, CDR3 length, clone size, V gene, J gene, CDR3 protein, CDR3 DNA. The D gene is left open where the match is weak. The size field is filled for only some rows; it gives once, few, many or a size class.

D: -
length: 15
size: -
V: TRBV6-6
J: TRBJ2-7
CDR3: CASSYDSPEDSLKYF
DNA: TGTGCCAGCAGTTACGATAGCCCTGAGGACAGTTTGAAGTACTTC

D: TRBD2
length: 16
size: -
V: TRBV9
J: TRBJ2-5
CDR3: CASSGYSGGAVGTQYF
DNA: TGTGCCAGCAGCGGTTATAGCGGGGGGGCCGTCGGGACCCAGTACTTC

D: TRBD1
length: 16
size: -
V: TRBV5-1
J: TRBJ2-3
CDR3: CASSLVLQGAADTQYF
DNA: TGCGCCAGCAGCTTGGTCTTACAGGGGGCAGCAGATACGCAGTATTTT

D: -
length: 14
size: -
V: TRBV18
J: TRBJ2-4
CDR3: CASSRGGAKNIQYF
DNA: TGTGCCAGCTCACGAGGCGGGGCCAAAAACATTCAGTACTTC

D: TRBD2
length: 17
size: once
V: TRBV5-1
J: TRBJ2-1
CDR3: CASSPRGTSGSGYEQFF
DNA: TGCGCCAGCAGCCCCCGAGGGACTAGCGGGAGTGGCTATGAGCAGTTCTTC

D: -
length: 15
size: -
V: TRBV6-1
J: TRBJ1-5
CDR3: CASSEVWGRNQPQHF
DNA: TGTGCCAGCAGTGAAGTTTGGGGGAGGAATCAGCCCCAGCATTTT

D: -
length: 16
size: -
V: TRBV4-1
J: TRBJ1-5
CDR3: CASSQPQGYSNQPQHF
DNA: TGCGCCAGCAGCCAACCGCAGGGGTATAGCAATCAGCCCCAGCATTTT

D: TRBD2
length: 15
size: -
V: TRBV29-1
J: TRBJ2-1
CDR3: CSVEFWAGEPNEQFF
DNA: TGCAGCGTTGAATTCTGGGCGGGAGAGCCCAATGAGCAGTTCTTC

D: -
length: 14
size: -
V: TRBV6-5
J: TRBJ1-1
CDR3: CASSSRGLNTEAFF
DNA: TGTGCCAGCAGTTCCAGGGGATTGAACACTGAAGCTTTCTTT

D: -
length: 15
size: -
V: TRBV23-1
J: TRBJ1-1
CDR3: CASSPRAQGDTEAFF
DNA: TGCGCCAGCAGTCCACGGGCCCAGGGCGACACTGAAGCTTTCTTT

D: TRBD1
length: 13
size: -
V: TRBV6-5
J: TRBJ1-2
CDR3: CASSYRDRSGYTF
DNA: TGTGCCAGCAGTTACAGGGACAGATCTGGCTACACCTTC

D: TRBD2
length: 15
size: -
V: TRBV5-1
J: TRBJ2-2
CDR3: CASSLALGGSGELFF
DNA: TGCGCCAGCAGCTTGGCCCTGGGGGGGTCCGGGGAGCTGTTTTTT

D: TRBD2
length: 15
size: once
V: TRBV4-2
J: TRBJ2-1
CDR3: CASSQGDSGRNEQFF
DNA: TGTGCCAGCAGCCAAGGCGATAGCGGGAGAAATGAGCAGTTCTTC

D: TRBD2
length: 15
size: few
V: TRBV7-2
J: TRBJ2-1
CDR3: CASSWGLAGENEQFF
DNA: TGTGCCAGCAGCTGGGGACTAGCGGGGGAAAATGAGCAGTTCTTC

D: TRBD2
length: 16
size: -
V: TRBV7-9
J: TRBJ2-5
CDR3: CASSLRGLAGTETQYF
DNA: TGTGCCAGCAGCTTGCGTGGACTAGCGGGGACAGAGACCCAGTACTTC

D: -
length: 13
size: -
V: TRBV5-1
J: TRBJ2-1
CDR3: CASSLYGLNEQFF
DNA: TGCGCCAGCAGCTTGTACGGTTTAAATGAGCAGTTCTTC

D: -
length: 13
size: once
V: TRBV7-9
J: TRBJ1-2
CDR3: CASSLGESYGYTF
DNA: TGTGCCAGCAGCCTCGGGGAGAGCTATGGCTACACCTTC